This TCR beta chain was sequenced for a study of cytomegalovirus exposure and HLA in healthy donors. Both 60 Vbeta primers and 13 Jbeta primers went into the PCR. The repertoire was sequenced with immunoSEQ multiplex PCR; TCRdb's copy has only in-frame clones and lacks some. The sample has roughly 150,000 clones, 76% seen once. Per the germline V gene, CDR1 is SGHRS and CDR2 is YFSETQ. The CDR3 covers 14 residues. Trimming left V 5 bases short and J 0 bases short, with 12 bases between. What was sequenced was PBMCs. This clonotype originated in a male donor in good health and CMV-seronegative. This chain joins TRBV5-1 and TRBJ2-7; perhaps TRBD2 as D (6 bases). CDR3 sequence: CASSRDSSSYEQYF. The CDR3 nucleotides read TGCGCCAGCAGTCGGGACTCAAGCTCCTACGAGCAGTACTTC.